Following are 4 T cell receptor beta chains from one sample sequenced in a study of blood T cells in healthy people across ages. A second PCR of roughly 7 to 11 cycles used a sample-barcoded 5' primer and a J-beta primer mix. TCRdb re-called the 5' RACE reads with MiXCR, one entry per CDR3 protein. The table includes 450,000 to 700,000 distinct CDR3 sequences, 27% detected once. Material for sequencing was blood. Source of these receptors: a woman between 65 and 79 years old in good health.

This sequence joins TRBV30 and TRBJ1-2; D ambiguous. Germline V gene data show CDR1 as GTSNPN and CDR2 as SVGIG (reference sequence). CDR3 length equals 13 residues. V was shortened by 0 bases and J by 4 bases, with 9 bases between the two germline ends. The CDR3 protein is CAWSVRHGYGYTF. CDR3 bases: TGTGCCTGGAGTGTACGACACGGCTATGGCTACACCTTC.

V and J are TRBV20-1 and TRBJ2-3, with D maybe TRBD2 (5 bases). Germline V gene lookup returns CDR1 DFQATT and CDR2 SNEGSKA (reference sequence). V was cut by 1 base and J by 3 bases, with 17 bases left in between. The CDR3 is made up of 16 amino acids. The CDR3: CSARVPPGRGTDTQYF. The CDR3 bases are TGCAGTGCTAGAGTTCCCCCGGGCCGCGGGACAGATACGCAGTATTTT.

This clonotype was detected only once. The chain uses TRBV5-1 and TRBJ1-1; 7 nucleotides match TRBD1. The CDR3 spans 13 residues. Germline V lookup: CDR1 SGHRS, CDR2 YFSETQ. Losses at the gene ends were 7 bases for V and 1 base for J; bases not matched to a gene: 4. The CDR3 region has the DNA TGCGCCAGCGGACGACAGGGGAACACTGAAGCTTTCTTT. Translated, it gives CASGRQGNTEAFF.

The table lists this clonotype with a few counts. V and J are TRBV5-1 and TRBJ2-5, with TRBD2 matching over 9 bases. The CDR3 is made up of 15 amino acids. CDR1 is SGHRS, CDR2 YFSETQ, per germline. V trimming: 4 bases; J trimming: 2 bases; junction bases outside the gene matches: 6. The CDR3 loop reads CASSGIAGEQETQYF. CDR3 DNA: TGCGCCAGCAGCGGAATAGCGGGGGAACAAGAGACCCAGTACTTC.